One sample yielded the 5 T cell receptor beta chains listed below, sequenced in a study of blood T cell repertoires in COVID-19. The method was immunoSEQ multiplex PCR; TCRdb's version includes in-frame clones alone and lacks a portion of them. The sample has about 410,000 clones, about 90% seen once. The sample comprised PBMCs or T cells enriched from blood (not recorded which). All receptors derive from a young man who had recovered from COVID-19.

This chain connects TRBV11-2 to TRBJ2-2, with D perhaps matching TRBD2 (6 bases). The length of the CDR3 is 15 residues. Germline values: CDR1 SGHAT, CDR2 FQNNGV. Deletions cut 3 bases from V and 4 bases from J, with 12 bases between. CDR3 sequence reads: CASSLDGSPTGELFF. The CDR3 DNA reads TGTGCCAGCAGCTTGGACGGGAGTCCCACCGGGGAGCTGTTTTTT.

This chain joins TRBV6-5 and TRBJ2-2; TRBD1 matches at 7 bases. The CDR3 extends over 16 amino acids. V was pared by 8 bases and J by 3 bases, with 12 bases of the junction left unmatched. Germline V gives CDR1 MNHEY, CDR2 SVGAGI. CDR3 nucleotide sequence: TGTGCCAGCGGTTCCCTTGGGACAGCTTACACCGGGGAGCTGTTTTTT. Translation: CASGSLGTAYTGELFF.

Here the CDR3 reads CASSFMGGANTEAFF. CDR3 DNA sequence: TGTGCCAGCAGCTTTATGGGGGGGGCGAACACTGAAGCTTTCTTT. This rearrangement joins TRBV7-2 to TRBJ1-1, with D perhaps matching TRBD1 (6 bases). Germline lookup yields CDR1 SGHTA and CDR2 FQGNSA. The CDR3 is 15 amino acids. V was trimmed by 3 bases and J by 1 base, leaving 12 bases between them.

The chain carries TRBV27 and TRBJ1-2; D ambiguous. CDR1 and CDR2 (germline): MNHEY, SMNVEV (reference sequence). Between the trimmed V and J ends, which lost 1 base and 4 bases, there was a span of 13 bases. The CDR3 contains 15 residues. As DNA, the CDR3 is TGTGCCAGCAGTTTATATGGGAGAGCGGGCTATGGCTACACCTTC. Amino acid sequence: CASSLYGRAGYGYTF.

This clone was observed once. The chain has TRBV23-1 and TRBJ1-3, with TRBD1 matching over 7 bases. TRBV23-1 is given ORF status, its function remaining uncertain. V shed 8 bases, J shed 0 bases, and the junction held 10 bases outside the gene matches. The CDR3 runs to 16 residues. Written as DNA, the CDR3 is TGCGCCAGCCCCCCGACAGGGAAGGACTCTGGAAACACCATATATTTT. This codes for CASPPTGKDSGNTIYF.